The source of this T cell receptor (beta chain) is a study of blood T cell repertoires in COVID-19. On the study more broadly: Sample material is recorded as cDNA or gDNA derived from T cells, B-cell-depleted T cells, or PBMCs.

V lost 4 bases and J 0 bases, leaving 7 bases between the germline ends. CDR1 is SGHRS, CDR2 YFSETQ, per germline. The CDR3 has 14 residues. Only in-frame clones appear in the TCRdb table, and some are missing; sequencing was by immunoSEQ multiplex PCR. The sample has approximately 47,000 clones, around 86% seen once. The sequencing input was peripheral blood. The chain links TRBV5-1 to TRBJ1-4, with D tentatively TRBD1 (5 bases). The clonotype originates from a woman aged 80 or over with COVID-19, enrolled during active disease. CDR3 DNA: TGCGCCAGCAGCCCAGGGACAACTAATGAAAAACTGTTTTTT. Protein: CASSPGTTNEKLFF.